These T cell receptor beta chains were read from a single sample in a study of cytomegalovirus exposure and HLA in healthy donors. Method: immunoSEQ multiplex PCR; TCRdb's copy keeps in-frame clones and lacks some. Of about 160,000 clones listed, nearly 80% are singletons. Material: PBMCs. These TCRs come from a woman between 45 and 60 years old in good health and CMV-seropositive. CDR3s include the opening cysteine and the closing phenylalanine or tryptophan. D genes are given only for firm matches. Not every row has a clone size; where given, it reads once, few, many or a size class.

CDR3: CASSYSQYYEQYF
DNA: TGTGCCAGCAGTTACTCCCAGTACTACGAGCAGTACTTC
J: TRBJ2-7
size: -
V: TRBV6-5
D: -

CDR3: CASSRGRADTQYF
DNA: TGTGCCAGCAGCCGGGGCAGAGCCGATACGCAGTATTTT
J: TRBJ2-3
size: -
V: TRBV14
D: -

CDR3: CASSLQNTEAFF
DNA: TGTGCCAGCAGCTTGCAGAACACTGAAGCTTTCTTT
J: TRBJ1-1
size: -
V: TRBV5-4
D: -

CDR3: CASSYSTWVGGYTF
DNA: TGTGCCAGCAGTTACTCGACTTGGGTTGGAGGCTACACCTTC
J: TRBJ1-2
size: -
V: TRBV6-5
D: -

CDR3: CASSPSGGPQETQYF
DNA: TGTGCCAGCAGTCCCTCGGGGGGACCGCAAGAGACCCAGTACTTC
J: TRBJ2-5
size: -
V: TRBV28
D: TRBD2

CDR3: CASSQPRTGAQGYTF
DNA: TGCGCCAGCAGCCAACCACGGACAGGGGCTCAGGGCTACACCTTC
J: TRBJ1-2
size: few
V: TRBV4-3
D: TRBD1

CDR3: CASSQGAGIGYEQYF
DNA: TGTGCCAGCAGCCAAGGGGCAGGGATCGGATACGAGCAGTACTTC
J: TRBJ2-7
size: -
V: TRBV11-1
D: -

CDR3: CASSDRVSFYNEQFF
DNA: TGTGCCAGCAGCGACCGGGTGTCCTTCTACAATGAGCAGTTCTTC
J: TRBJ2-1
size: few
V: TRBV11-2
D: -

CDR3: CASSYGESSEQFF
DNA: TGTGCCAGCAGCTACGGGGAGTCAAGTGAGCAGTTCTTC
J: TRBJ2-1
size: -
V: TRBV7-2
D: -

CDR3: CASSLMGVEQFF
DNA: TGTGCCAGCAGCTTGATGGGAGTTGAGCAGTTCTTC
J: TRBJ2-1
size: -
V: TRBV5-6
D: -

CDR3: CASSRGAVYEQYF
DNA: TGTGCCAGCAGCCGGGGGGCAGTCTACGAGCAGTACTTC
J: TRBJ2-7
size: -
V: TRBV5-6
D: -

CDR3: CASSYQLGAREQYF
DNA: TGTGCCAGCAGTTACCAATTGGGGGCGAGGGAGCAGTACTTC
J: TRBJ2-7
size: -
V: TRBV6-5
D: -

CDR3: CASTLAGGGTDTQYF
DNA: TGCGCCAGCACCTTAGCGGGGGGCGGCACAGATACGCAGTATTTT
J: TRBJ2-3
size: -
V: TRBV5-1
D: TRBD2

CDR3: CASMEGTGNTIYF
DNA: TGTGCCAGCATGGAGGGAACTGGAAACACCATATATTTT
J: TRBJ1-3
size: once
V: TRBV6-1
D: -

CDR3: CASSRTGVGTEAFF
DNA: TGTGCCAGCAGCAGGACAGGGGTGGGCACTGAAGCTTTCTTT
J: TRBJ1-1
size: -
V: TRBV5-4
D: TRBD1

CDR3: CASSQDTGLYEQYF
DNA: TGTGCCAGCAGCCAAGACACAGGGCTTTACGAGCAGTACTTC
J: TRBJ2-7
size: -
V: TRBV14
D: -

CDR3: CASSTGASGSNTGELFF
DNA: TGTGCCAGCAGCACGGGCGCTAGCGGGAGCAACACCGGGGAGCTGTTTTTT
J: TRBJ2-2
size: -
V: TRBV5-4
D: TRBD2

CDR3: CSVEGPRGLSTDTQYF
DNA: TGCAGCGTTGAAGGGCCCAGGGGGCTAAGCACAGATACGCAGTATTTT
J: TRBJ2-3
size: -
V: TRBV29-1
D: TRBD1

CDR3: CASSRVSQPQHF
DNA: TGTGCCAGCAGTCGAGTGAGTCAGCCCCAGCATTTT
J: TRBJ1-5
size: -
V: TRBV7-8
D: -

CDR3: CAISTGGENEQFF
DNA: TGTGCCATCAGTACAGGGGGCGAAAATGAGCAGTTCTTC
J: TRBJ2-1
size: few
V: TRBV10-3
D: TRBD1

CDR3: CASSVGPLYEQYF
DNA: TGTGCCAGCAGCGTCGGTCCCCTCTACGAGCAGTACTTC
J: TRBJ2-7
size: -
V: TRBV9
D: -

CDR3: CASSGLRRDRGYGYTF
DNA: TGTGCCAGCTCCGGATTACGACGGGACAGGGGCTATGGCTACACCTTC
J: TRBJ1-2
size: -
V: TRBV11-2
D: TRBD1

CDR3: CASSLTVMNTEAFF
DNA: TGTGCCAGCAGCTTAACAGTTATGAACACTGAAGCTTTCTTT
J: TRBJ1-1
size: -
V: TRBV11-2
D: -